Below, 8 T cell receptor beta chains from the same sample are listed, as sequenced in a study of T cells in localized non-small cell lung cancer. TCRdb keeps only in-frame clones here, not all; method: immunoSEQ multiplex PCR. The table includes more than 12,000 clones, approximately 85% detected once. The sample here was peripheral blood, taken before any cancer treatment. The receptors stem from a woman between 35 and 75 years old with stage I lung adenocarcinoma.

The DNA of the CDR3 is TGTGCCAGCAGCTCCCAAAGTGGGGCTGGTCAGCCCCAGCATTTT. It codes for CASSSQSGAGQPQHF. V gene TRBV7-2 combines with J gene TRBJ1-5, with D possibly being TRBD1 (5 bases). The germline V gene encodes CDR1 SGHTA and CDR2 FQGNSA. The CDR3 loop spans 15 amino acids. Trimming removed 4 bases from V and 6 bases from J, with 16 bases in between.

CDR3 sequence: CASSEREGQGGNEAFF. For the CDR3, the DNA is TGTGCCAGCAGTGAACGGGAAGGACAGGGGGGGAATGAAGCTTTCTTT. V usage is TRBV2 and J usage is TRBJ1-1; 10 nucleotides match TRBD1. Germline loops: CDR1 SNHLY, CDR2 FYNNEI. The CDR3 consists of 16 residues. The ends lost 2 bases at V and 7 bases at J; junction bases unmatched: 10.

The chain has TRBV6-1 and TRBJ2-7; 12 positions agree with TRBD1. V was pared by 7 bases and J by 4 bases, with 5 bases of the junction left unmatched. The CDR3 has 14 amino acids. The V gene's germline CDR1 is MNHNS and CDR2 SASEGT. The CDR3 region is CASKTGQGAYEQYF. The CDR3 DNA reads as TGTGCCAGCAAAACGGGACAGGGGGCATACGAGCAGTACTTC.

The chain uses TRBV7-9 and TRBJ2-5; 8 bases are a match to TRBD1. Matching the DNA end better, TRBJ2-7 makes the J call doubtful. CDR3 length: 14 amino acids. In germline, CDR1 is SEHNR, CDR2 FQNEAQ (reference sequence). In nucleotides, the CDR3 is TGTGCCAGCAGCTTGACAGGGGCCCCCTACGAGCAGTACTTC. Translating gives CASSLTGAPYEQYF.

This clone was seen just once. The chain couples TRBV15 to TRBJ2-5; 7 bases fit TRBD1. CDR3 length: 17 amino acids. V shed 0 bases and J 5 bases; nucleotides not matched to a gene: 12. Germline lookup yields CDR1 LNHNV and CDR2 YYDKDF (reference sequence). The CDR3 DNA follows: TGTGCCACCAGCAGAGAGGTCACAGGGGTGTTGTCGGAGACCCAGTACTTC. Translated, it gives CATSREVTGVLSETQYF.

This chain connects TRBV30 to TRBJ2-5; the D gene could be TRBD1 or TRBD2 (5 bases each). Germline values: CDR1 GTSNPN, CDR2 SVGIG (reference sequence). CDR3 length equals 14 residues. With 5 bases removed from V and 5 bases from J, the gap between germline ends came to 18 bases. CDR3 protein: CAWGRLRDAETQYF. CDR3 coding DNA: TGTGCCTGGGGCCGGCTTCGGGACGCCGAGACCCAGTACTTC.

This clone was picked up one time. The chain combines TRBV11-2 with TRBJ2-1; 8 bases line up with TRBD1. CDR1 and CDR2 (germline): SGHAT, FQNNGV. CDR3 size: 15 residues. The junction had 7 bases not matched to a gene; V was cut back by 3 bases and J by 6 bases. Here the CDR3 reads CASSLSGGEVNEQFF. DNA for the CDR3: TGTGCCAGCAGCTTGTCAGGGGGCGAGGTCAATGAGCAGTTCTTC.

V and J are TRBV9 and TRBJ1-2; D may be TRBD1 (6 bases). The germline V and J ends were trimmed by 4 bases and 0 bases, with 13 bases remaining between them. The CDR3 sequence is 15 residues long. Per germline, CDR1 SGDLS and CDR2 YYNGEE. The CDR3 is CASSPRTGSNYGYTF. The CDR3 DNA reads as TGTGCCAGCAGCCCTCGAACAGGGTCTAACTATGGCTACACCTTC. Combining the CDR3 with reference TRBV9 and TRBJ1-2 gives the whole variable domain DSGVTQTPKHLITATGQRVTLRCSPRSGDLSVYWYQQSLDQGLQFLIQYYNGEERAKGNILERFSAQQFPDLHSELNLSSLELGDSALYFCASSPRTGSNYGYTFGSGTRLTVV.